The clone carrying this TCR beta chain came up a few times. Alongside a J-beta primer mix, a sample-barcoded 5' primer served in a second PCR lasting about 6 to 11 cycles. Each of the cDNA molecules was tagged by a template-switch adaptor with 12 random nucleotides. TCRdb reanalysed the 5' RACE reads using MiXCR and keeps one entry per CDR3 protein. The table records approximately 400,000 distinct CDR3 sequences, more than 45% of them present only once. This record comes from a study of blood T cells in healthy people across ages. Germline lookup yields CDR1 SGHTA and CDR2 FQGNSA. V was clipped by 5 bases and J by 7 bases, with 14 bases between them. The CDR3 contains 13 residues.

The chain joins TRBV7-2 to TRBJ1-1; D ambiguous. The sequence was collected from a man aged 55 to 70 in good health. The sequenced material came from blood. As DNA, the CDR3 is TGTGCCAGCAGCGACACCGGGCGGAGTGAAGCTTTCTTT. It translates to CASSDTGRSEAFF.